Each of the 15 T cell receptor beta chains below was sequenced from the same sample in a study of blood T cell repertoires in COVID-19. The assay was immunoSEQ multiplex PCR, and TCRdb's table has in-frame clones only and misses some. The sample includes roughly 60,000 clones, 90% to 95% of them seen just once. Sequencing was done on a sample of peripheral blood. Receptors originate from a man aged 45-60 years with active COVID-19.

The CDR3 loop is CASSINDLLAGGDEQFF. In nucleotides, the CDR3 is TGTGCCAGTAGTATAAACGACCTACTAGCGGGAGGTGATGAGCAGTTCTTC. The genes are TRBV19 and TRBJ2-1, with 12 positions matching TRBD2. CDR1 and CDR2 from the germline V gene are LNHDA and SQIVND (reference sequence). The CDR3 runs 17 residues. Losses at the gene ends were 2 bases for V and 8 bases for J; bases not matched to a gene: 10.

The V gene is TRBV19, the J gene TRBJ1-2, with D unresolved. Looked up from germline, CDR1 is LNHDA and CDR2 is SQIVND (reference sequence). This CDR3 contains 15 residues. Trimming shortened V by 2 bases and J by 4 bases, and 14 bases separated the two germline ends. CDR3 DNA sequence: TGTGCCAGTAGTATATTGTTGTCCCTATCCTATGGCTACACCTTC. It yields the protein CASSILLSLSYGYTF.

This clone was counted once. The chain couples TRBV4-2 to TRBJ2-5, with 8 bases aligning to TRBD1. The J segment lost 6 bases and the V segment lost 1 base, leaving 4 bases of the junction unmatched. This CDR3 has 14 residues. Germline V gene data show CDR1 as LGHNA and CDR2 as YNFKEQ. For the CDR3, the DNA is TGTGCCAGCAGCCAAGGTGCAGGGGGCCAGACCCAGTACTTC. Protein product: CASSQGAGGQTQYF.

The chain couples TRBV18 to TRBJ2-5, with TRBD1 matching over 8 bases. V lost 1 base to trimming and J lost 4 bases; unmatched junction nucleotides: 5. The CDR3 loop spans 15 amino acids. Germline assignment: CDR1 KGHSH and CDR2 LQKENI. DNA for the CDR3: TGTGCCAGCTCACCACGCCAGGGGGCCGGAGAGACCCAGTACTTC. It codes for CASSPRQGAGETQYF.

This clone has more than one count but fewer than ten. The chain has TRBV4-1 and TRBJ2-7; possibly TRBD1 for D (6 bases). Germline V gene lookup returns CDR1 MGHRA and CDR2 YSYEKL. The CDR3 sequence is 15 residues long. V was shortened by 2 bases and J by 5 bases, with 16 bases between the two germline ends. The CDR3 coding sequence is TGCGCCAGCAGCCAAACCGGGACACCATGGGACGAGCAGTACTTC. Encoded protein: CASSQTGTPWDEQYF.

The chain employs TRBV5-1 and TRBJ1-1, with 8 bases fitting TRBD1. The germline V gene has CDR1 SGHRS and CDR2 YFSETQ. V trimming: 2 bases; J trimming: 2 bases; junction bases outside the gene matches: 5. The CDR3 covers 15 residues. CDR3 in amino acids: CASSFPTGANTEAFF. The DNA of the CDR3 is TGCGCCAGCAGCTTTCCGACAGGGGCAAACACTGAAGCTTTCTTT.

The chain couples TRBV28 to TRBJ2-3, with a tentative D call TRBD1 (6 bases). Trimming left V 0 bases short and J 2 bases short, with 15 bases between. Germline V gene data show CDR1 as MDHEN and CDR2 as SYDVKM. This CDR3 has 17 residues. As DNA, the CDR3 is TGTGCCAGCAGTTTATGGACATCGGACAGCTACACAGATACGCAGTATTTT. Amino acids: CASSLWTSDSYTDTQYF.

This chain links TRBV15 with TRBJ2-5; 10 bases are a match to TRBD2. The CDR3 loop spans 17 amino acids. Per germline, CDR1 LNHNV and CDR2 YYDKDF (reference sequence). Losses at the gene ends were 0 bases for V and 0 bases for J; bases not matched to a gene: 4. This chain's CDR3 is CATSRDLSGRDQETQYF. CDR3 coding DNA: TGTGCCACCAGCAGAGATCTCAGCGGGAGGGACCAAGAGACCCAGTACTTC.

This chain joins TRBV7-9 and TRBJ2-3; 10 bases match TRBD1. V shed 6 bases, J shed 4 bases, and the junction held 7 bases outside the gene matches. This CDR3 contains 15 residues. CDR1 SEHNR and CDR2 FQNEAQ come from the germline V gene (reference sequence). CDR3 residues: CASRPGTGEADTQYF. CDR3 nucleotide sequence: TGTGCCAGCAGGCCAGGGACAGGGGAGGCAGATACGCAGTATTTT. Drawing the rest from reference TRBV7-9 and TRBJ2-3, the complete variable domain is DTGVSQNPRHKITKRGQNVTFRCDPISEHNRLYWYRQTLGQGPEFLTYFQNEAQLEKSRLLSDRFSAERPKGSFSTLEIQRTEQGDSAMYLCASRPGTGEADTQYFGPGTRLTVL.

The CDR3 reads CASRKTGFNEQYF. CDR3 nucleotide sequence: TGTGCCAGCCGTAAGACAGGGTTCAACGAGCAGTACTTC. The chain is built from TRBV19 and TRBJ2-7; the match to TRBD1 covers 7 bases. J lost 5 bases, V lost 9 bases, and 10 bases had no gene match. This CDR3 spans 13 amino acids. Germline V CDR1 and CDR2: LNHDA, SQIVND (reference sequence).

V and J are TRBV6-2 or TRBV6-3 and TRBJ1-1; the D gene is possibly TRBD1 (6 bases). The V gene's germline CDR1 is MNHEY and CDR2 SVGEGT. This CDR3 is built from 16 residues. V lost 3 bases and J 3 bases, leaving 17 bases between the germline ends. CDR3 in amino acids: CASSYLGWAGDTEAFF. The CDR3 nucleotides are TGTGCCAGCAGTTATTTGGGGTGGGCAGGGGACACTGAAGCTTTCTTT.

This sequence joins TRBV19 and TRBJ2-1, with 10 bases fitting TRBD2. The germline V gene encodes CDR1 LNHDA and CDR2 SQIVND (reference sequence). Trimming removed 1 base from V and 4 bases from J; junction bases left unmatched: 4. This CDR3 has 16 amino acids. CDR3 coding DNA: TGTGCCAGTAGTATAGCGGGACTAGCGAAATACAATGAGCAGTTCTTC. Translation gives CASSIAGLAKYNEQFF. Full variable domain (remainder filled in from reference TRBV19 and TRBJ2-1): DGGITQSPKYLFRKEGQNVTLSCEQNLNHDAMYWYRQDPGQGLRLIYYSQIVNDFQKGDIAEGYSVSREKKESFPLTVTSAQKNPTAFYLCASSIAGLAKYNEQFFGPGTRLTVL.

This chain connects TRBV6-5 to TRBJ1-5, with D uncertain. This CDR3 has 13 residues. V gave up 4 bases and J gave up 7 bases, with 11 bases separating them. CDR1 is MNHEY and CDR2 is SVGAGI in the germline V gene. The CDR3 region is CASSFSPSQPQHF. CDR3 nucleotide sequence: TGTGCCAGCAGTTTCTCCCCGTCCCAGCCCCAGCATTTT.

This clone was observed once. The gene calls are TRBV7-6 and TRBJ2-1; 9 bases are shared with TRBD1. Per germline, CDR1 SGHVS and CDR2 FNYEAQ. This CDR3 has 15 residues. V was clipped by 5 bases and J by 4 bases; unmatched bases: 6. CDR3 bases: TGTGCCAGCAGCCGAGGCGGGACAGGGTACAATGAGCAGTTCTTC. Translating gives CASSRGGTGYNEQFF.

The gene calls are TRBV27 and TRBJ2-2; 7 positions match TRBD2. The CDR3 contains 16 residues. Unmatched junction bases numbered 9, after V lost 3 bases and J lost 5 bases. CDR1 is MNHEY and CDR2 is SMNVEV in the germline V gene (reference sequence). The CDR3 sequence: CASSLLLGGGTGELFF. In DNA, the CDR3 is TGTGCCAGCAGTTTGCTTTTGGGGGGAGGGACCGGGGAGCTGTTTTTT.